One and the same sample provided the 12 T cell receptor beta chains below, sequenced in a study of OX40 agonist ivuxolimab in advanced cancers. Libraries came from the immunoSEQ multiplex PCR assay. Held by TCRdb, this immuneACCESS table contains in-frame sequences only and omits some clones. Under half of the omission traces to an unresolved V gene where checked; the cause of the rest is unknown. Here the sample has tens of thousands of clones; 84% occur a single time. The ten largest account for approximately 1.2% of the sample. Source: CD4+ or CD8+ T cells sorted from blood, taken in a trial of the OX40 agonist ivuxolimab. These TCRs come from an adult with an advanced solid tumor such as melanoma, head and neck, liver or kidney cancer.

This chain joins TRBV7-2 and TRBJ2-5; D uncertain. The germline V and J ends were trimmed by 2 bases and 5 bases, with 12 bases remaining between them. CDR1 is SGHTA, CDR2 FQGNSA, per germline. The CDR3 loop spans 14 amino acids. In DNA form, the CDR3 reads TGTGCCAGCAGCTTAACCTCTACTTTGGAGACCCAGTACTTC. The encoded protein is CASSLTSTLETQYF.

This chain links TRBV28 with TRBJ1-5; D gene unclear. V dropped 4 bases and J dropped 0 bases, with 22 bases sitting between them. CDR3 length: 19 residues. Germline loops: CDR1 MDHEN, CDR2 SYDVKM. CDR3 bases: TGTGCCAGCAGTTCCCCTACCCTTTCCCTCCGTGATAGCAATCAGCCCCAGCATTTT. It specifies CASSSPTLSLRDSNQPQHF.

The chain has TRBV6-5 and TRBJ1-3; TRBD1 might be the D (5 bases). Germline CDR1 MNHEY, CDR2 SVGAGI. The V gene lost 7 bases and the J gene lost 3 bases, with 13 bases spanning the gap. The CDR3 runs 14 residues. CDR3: CASIKRQGGNTIYF. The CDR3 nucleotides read TGTGCCAGCATAAAGAGGCAGGGTGGAAACACCATATATTTT.

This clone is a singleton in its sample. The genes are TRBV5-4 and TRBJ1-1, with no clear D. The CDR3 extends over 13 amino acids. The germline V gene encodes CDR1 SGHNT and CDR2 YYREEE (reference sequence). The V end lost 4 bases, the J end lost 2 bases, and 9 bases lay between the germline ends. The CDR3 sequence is CASSLRENTEAFF. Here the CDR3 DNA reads TGTGCCAGCAGCCTTCGGGAAAACACTGAAGCTTTCTTT.

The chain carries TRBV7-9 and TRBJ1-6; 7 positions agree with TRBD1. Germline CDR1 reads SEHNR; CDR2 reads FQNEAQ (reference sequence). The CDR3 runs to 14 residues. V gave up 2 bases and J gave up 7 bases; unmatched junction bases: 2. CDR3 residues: CASSLPDRNSPLHF. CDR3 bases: TGTGCCAGCAGCTTACCGGACAGGAATTCACCCCTCCACTTT.

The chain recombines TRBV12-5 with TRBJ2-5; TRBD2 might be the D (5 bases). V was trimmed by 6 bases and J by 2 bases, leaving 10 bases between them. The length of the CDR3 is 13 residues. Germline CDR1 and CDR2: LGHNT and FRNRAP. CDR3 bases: TGTGCTAGTGGCCGGACTGAACAAGAGACCCAGTACTTC. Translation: CASGRTEQETQYF.

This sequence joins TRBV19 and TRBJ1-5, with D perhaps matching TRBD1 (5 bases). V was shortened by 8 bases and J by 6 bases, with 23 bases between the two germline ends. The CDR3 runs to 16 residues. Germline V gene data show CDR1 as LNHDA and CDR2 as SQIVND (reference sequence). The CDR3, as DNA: TGTGCCAGTTATGGGGCGGGATTTGGCCCCCCTCAGCCCCAGCATTTT. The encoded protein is CASYGAGFGPPQPQHF.

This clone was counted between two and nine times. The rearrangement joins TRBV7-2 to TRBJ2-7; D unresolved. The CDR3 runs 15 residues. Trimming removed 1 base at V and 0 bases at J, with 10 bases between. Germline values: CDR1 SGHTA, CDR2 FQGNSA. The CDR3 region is CASSLGGAYSYEQYF. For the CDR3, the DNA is TGTGCCAGCAGCTTAGGTGGCGCATACTCCTACGAGCAGTACTTC.

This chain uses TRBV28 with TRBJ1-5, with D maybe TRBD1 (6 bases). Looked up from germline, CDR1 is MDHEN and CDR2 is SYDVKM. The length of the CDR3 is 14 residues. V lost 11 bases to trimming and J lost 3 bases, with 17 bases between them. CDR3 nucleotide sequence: TGTGCCGGGGGGGGCTCCCCCATCAATCAGCCCCAGCATTTT. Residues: CAGGGSPINQPQHF.

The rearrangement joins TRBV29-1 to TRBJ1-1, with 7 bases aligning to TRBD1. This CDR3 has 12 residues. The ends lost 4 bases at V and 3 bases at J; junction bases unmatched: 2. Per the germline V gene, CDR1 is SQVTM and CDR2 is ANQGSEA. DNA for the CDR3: TGCAGCGTTGCCAGGGGGGACACTGAAGCTTTCTTT. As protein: CSVARGDTEAFF.

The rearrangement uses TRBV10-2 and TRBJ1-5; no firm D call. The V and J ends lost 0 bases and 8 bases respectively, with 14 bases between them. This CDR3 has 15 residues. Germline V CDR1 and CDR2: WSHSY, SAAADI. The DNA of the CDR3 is TGCGCCAGCAGTGAGTCGAATCGGATCGGCGAGCCCCAGCATTTT. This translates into CASSESNRIGEPQHF.

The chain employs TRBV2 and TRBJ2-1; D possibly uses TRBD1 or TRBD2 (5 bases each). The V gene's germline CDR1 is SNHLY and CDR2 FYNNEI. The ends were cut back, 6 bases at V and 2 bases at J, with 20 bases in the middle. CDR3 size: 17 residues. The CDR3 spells CASRPPGARSTYNEQFF. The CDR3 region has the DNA TGTGCCAGCAGGCCCCCCGGGGCTAGAAGTACCTACAATGAGCAGTTCTTC.